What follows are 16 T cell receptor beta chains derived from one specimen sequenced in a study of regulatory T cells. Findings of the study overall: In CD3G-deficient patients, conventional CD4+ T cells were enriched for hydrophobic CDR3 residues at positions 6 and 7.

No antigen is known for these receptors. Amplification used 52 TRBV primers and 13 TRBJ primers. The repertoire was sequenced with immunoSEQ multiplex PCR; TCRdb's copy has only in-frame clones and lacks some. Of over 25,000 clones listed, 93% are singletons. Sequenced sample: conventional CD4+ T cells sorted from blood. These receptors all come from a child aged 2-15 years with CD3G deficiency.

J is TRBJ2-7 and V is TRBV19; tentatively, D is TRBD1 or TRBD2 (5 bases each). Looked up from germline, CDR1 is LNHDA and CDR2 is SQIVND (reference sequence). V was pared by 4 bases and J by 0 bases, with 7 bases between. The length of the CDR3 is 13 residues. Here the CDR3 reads CASSKGTSYEQYF. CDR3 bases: TGTGCCAGTAGTAAGGGGACCTCCTACGAGCAGTACTTC. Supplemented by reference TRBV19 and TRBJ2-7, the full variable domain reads DGGITQSPKYLFRKEGQNVTLSCEQNLNHDAMYWYRQDPGQGLRLIYYSQIVNDFQKGDIAEGYSVSREKKESFPLTVTSAQKNPTAFYLCASSKGTSYEQYFGPGTRLTVT.

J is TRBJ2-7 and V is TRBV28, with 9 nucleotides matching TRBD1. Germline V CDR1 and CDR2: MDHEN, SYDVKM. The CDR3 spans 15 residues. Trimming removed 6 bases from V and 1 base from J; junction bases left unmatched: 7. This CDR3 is CASSINDRGSYEQYF. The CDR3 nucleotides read TGTGCCAGCAGCATAAACGACAGGGGGTCCTACGAGCAGTACTTC.

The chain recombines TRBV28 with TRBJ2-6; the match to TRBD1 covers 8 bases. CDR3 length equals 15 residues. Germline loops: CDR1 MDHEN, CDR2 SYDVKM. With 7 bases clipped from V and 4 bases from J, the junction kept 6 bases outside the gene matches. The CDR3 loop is CASNSDRVGANVLTF. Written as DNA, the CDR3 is TGTGCCAGCAACTCGGACAGGGTCGGGGCCAACGTCCTGACTTTC.

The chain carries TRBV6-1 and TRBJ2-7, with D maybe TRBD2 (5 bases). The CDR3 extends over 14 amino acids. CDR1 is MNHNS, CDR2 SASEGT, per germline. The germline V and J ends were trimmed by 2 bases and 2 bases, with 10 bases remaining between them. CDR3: CASSESGGPYEQYF. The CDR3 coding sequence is TGTGCCAGCAGTGAAAGCGGAGGACCCTACGAGCAGTACTTC.

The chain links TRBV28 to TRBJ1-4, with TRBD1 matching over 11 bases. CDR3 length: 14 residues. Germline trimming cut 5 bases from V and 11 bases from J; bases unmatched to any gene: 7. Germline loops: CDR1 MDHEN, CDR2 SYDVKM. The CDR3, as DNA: TGTGCCAGCAGTCGGGCTGGGACAGGGGGGAAACTGTTTTTT. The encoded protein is CASSRAGTGGKLFF.

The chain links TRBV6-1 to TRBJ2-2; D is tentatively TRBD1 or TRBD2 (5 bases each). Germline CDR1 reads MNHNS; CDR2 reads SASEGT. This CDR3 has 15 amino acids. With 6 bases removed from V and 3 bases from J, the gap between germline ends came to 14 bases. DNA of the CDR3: TGTGCCAGCAGGAACCCGGGACGGTACACCGGGGAGCTGTTTTTT. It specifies CASRNPGRYTGELFF.

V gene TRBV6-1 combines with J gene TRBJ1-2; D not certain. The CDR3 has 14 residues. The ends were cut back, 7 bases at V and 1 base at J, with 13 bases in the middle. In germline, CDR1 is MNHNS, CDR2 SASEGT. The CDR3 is CASIATPRNYGYTF. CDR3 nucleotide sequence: TGTGCCAGCATTGCGACTCCACGTAACTATGGCTACACCTTC.

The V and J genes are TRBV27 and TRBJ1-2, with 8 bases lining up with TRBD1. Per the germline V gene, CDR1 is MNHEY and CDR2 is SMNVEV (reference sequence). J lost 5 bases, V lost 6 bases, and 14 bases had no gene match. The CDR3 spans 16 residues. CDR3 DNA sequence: TGTGCCAGCAGCCCTAAGCTCTGGACAGGGTTATATGGCTACACCTTC. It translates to CASSPKLWTGLYGYTF.

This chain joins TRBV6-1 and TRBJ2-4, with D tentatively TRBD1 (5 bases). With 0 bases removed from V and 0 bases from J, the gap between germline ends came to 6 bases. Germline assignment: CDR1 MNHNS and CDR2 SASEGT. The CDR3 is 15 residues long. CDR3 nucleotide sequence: TGTGCCAGCAGTGAAGCAGACAGAGCCAAAAACATTCAGTACTTC. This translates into CASSEADRAKNIQYF.

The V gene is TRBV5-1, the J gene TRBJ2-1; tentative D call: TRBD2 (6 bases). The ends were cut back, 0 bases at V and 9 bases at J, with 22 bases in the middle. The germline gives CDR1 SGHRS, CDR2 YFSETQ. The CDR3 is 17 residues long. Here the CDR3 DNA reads TGCGCCAGCAGCTTGGGTATCAGCGCGGGGCATTTTAGTGAGCAGTTCTTC. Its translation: CASSLGISAGHFSEQFF.

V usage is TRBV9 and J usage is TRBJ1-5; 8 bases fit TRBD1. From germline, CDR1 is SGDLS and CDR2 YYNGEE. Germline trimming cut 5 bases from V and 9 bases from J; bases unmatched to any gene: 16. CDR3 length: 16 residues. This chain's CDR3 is CASRIKGDRSERPQHF. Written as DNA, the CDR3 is TGTGCCAGCAGAATCAAAGGGGACAGGAGTGAACGGCCCCAGCATTTT.

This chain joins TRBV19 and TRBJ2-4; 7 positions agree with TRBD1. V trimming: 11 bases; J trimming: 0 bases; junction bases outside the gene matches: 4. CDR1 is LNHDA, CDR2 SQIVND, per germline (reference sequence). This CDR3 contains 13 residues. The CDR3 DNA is TGTGCCCCCACAGGGGTAGCCAAAAACATTCAGTACTTC. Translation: CAPTGVAKNIQYF. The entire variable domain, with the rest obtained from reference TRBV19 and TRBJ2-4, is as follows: DGGITQSPKYLFRKEGQNVTLSCEQNLNHDAMYWYRQDPGQGLRLIYYSQIVNDFQKGDIAEGYSVSREKKESFPLTVTSAQKNPTAFYLCAPTGVAKNIQYFGAGTRLSVL.

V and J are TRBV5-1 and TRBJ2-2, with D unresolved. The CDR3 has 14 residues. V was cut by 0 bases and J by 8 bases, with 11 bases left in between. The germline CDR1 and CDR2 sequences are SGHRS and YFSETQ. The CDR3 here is CASSLVGHTGELFF. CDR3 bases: TGCGCCAGCAGCTTGGTTGGGCATACTGGGGAGCTGTTTTTT.

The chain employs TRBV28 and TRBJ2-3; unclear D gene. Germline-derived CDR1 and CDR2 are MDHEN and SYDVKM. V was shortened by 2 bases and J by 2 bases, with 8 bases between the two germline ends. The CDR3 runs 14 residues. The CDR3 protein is CASSLALVTDTQYF. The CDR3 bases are TGTGCCAGCAGTTTAGCGCTAGTCACAGATACGCAGTATTTT.

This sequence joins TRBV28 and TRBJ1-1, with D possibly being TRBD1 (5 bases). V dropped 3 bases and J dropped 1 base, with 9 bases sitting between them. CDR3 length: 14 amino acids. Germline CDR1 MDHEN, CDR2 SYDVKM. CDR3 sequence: CASSFAGKNTEAFF. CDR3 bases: TGTGCCAGCAGTTTCGCAGGGAAGAACACTGAAGCTTTCTTT.

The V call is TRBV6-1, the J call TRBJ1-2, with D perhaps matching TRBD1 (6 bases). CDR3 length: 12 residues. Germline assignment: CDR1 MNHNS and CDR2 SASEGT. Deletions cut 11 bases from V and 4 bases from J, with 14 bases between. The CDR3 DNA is TGTGCCGCCCGGGGGGCGGGCTATGGCTACACCTTC. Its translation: CAARGAGYGYTF.